The entry below gives a single T cell receptor beta chain sequence along with its context. Its matching antigen is unknown. This sample is drawn from a study of Ad26.COV2.S vaccination and SARS-CoV-2 variants. Study details: In the study, Ad26.COV2.S was injected intramuscularly once, or twice 56 days apart.

Treatment specified: 15 to 20 received Ad26.COV2.S at low or high dose, single or two shots; 5 received placebo; per-sample allocation not given. The investigators took samples on day 63 after the first vaccine or placebo injection. Sequenced by immunoSEQ multiplex PCR; TCRdb stores in-frame clones only, minus some. Of 350,000 to 500,000 clones detected, less than 95% appear once; the ten largest clones hold roughly 3.9%. Findings and caveats of the study: With respect to non-spike TCR breadth, vaccine and placebo recipients were similar.

This sample comprised peripheral blood, obtained in a trial of Ad26.COV2.S vaccine versus placebo. The receptor was derived from a person between 18 and 60 years old who received the Ad26.COV2.S COVID-19 vaccine or a placebo.

CDR3 bases: TGTGCCAGTAGTATGGGTTACACCGGGGAGCTGTTTTTT. Translating it yields CASSMGYTGELFF. The chain links TRBV19 to TRBJ2-2, with D unclear. Germline V gene lookup returns CDR1 LNHDA and CDR2 SQIVND (reference sequence). This CDR3 is built from 13 residues. The ends were cut back, 3 bases at V and 3 bases at J, with 5 bases in the middle.